Following are 8 T cell receptor beta chains from one sample sequenced in a study of cytomegalovirus exposure and HLA in healthy donors. The PCR was carried out with 60 Vbeta primers and 13 Jbeta primers. Data came from immunoSEQ multiplex PCR; TCRdb stores just in-frame clones and leaves some out. The table includes nearly 110,000 clones, about two thirds detected once. Sequencing input: PBMCs. Every receptor here comes from a female donor in good health and CMV-seronegative.

This sequence joins TRBV4-2 and TRBJ2-3; 12 nucleotides line up with TRBD2. Germline values: CDR1 LGHNA, CDR2 YNFKEQ. The CDR3 consists of 19 residues. V gave up 1 base and J gave up 5 bases; unmatched junction bases: 13. The CDR3 nucleotides read TGTGCCAGCAGCCAAGTTAGTCGGGCACTAGCGGGAGGAGGAGATACGCAGTATTTT. It codes for CASSQVSRALAGGGDTQYF.

The rearrangement links TRBV5-5 to TRBJ2-3, with 8 bases aligning to TRBD2. V was pared by 4 bases and J by 1 base, with 17 bases of the junction left unmatched. CDR1 is SGHKS, CDR2 YYEKEE, per germline (reference sequence). The length of the CDR3 is 19 residues. The DNA of the CDR3 is TGTGCCAGCAGCCCCAAGGGCCTAACAGCGGGAGTTGGCACAGATACGCAGTATTTT. It encodes CASSPKGLTAGVGTDTQYF.

The rearrangement joins TRBV29-1 to TRBJ2-5, with TRBD1 matching 8 bases. V lost 2 bases and J lost 4; bases outside the gene matches: 3. The CDR3 covers 13 residues. The germline CDR1 and CDR2 sequences are SQVTM and ANQGSEA. CDR3 protein: CSVETTGGETQYF. As DNA, the CDR3 is TGCAGCGTTGAAACTACAGGGGGAGAGACCCAGTACTTC.

The chain links TRBV5-4 to TRBJ1-3, with 7 bases aligning to TRBD1. The CDR3 is 13 residues long. The germline V gene has CDR1 SGHNT and CDR2 YYREEE (reference sequence). The V segment lost 4 bases and the J segment 3 bases; nucleotides outside the gene matches: 1. This CDR3 is CASSRTGGNTIYF. Written as DNA, the CDR3 is TGTGCCAGCAGCAGGACAGGTGGAAACACCATATATTTT. The whole variable domain, filled in from reference TRBV5-4 and TRBJ1-3, reads ETGVTQSPTHLIKTRGQQVTLRCSSQSGHNTVSWYQQALGQGPQFIFQYYREEENGRGNFPPRFSGLQFPNYSSELNVNALELDDSALYLCASSRTGGNTIYFGEGSWLTVV.

The chain has TRBV19 and TRBJ2-3, with TRBD2 identical over 7 bases. The CDR3 length is 14 residues. The germline V gene has CDR1 LNHDA and CDR2 SQIVND (reference sequence). J was trimmed by 0 bases and V by 9 bases; bases with no gene match: 6. CDR3 residues: CASNPSGSTDTQYF. The CDR3, as DNA: TGTGCCAGCAACCCTAGCGGAAGCACAGATACGCAGTATTTT.

This clone was found once. This chain joins TRBV7-8 and TRBJ2-7; 9 positions agree with TRBD2. The germline V gene has CDR1 SGHVS and CDR2 FQNEAQ. This CDR3 comprises 18 residues. The V and J ends lost 5 bases and 0 bases, in that order; junction bases with no gene match: 14. DNA for the CDR3: TGTGCCAGCAGCCTGACTAGCGGTCTCTGGTCGGCCTCCTACGAGCAGTACTTC. Its translation: CASSLTSGLWSASYEQYF.

The chain employs TRBV9 and TRBJ2-2, with 7 bases lining up with TRBD2. Germline V gene data show CDR1 as SGDLS and CDR2 as YYNGEE. This CDR3 is built from 17 residues. V lost 2 bases to trimming and J lost 2 bases; unmatched junction nucleotides: 9. The CDR3 sequence: CASSVRPRLANTGELFF. CDR3 DNA: TGTGCCAGCAGCGTCCGGCCTAGACTAGCTAACACCGGGGAGCTGTTTTTT.

The chain combines TRBV14 with TRBJ1-1, with D unresolved. V lost 0 bases to trimming and J lost 11 bases, with 19 bases between them. Germline CDR1 and CDR2: SGHDN and FVKESK. The CDR3 contains 15 residues. This CDR3 is CASSQDNSAPRLAFF. Written as DNA, the CDR3 is TGTGCCAGCAGCCAAGATAACAGTGCCCCCCGGTTGGCTTTCTTT.